This T cell receptor (beta chain) was profiled in a study of control samples from healthy donors and cancer patients. The repertoire was sequenced with immunoSEQ multiplex PCR; TCRdb's copy has only in-frame clones and lacks some. This sample has 120,000 or so clones, with 87% found just once. CDR3 length: 12 amino acids. CDR1 and CDR2 (germline): SQVTM, ANQGSEA. Trimming cost V 3 bases and J 4 bases, with 6 bases left between them. The sequenced sample consisted of blood. J is TRBJ1-4 and V is TRBV29-1, with no clear D. This receptor was obtained from a middle-aged man in good health. As DNA, the CDR3 is TGCAGCGTTGAGAAGGGTAATGAAAAACTGTTTTTT. Residues: CSVEKGNEKLFF.